The 17 T cell receptor beta chains in this list originate from one sample, sequenced in a study of T cells in Graves' hyperthyroidism and ophthalmopathy (dated by TCRdb to between 2018 and 2021). The library was built by means of multiplex PCR. Sequenced using an Illumina HiSeq 2000. The TCR beta CDR3 regions were amplified from the RNA transcripts. The first round of RT-PCR for the TCR CDR3 was performed with the HTBI primer set and the Qiagen OneStep RT-PCR kit. The public reads were run again by TCRdb, first through fastp at Q25 and then through MiXCR, and only productive beta chains were kept. Identical CDR3 proteins give one entry, which carries the most common genes and DNA. The sample data list a few hundred thousand distinct CDR3 sequences, and about a sixth of these were observed just once. The ten largest clones take up roughly a sixth of the sample. The sample comprised blood. These receptors all stem from a woman aged 18-30 years with Graves' ophthalmopathy.

The rearrangement joins TRBV6-1 to TRBJ1-6; D call uncertain. Germline-derived CDR1 and CDR2 are MNHNS and SASEGT. The CDR3 sequence is 14 residues long. V lost 3 bases and J lost 6, with 9 bases in between. The CDR3 nucleotides read TGTGCCAGCAGTGAGGAACCGATTAATTCACCCCTCCACTTT. Translation gives CASSEEPINSPLHF.

This clonotype was observed many times. V gene TRBV20-1 combines with J gene TRBJ2-5; a possible D gene is TRBD2 (6 bases). Looked up from germline, CDR1 is DFQATT and CDR2 is SNEGSKA (reference sequence). V dropped 5 bases and J dropped 5 bases, with 15 bases sitting between them. The CDR3 runs to 13 residues. The DNA for the CDR3 is TGCAGTGCTGTCAGGGAGGATAGGGAGACCCAGTACTTC. It encodes CSAVREDRETQYF.

This chain uses TRBV29-1 with TRBJ2-1, with 13 bases identical to TRBD2. The junction had 6 bases not matched to a gene; V was cut back by 0 bases and J by 7 bases. The germline V gene has CDR1 SQVTM and CDR2 ANQGSEA. The CDR3 is 16 amino acids. CDR3 DNA sequence: TGCAGCGTTGAAGATCGAGGGACTAGCGGGGAGAATGAGCAGTTCTTC. Amino acid sequence: CSVEDRGTSGENEQFF.

This clonotype was picked up many times. The gene calls are TRBV28 and TRBJ1-1, with D unresolved. CDR1 is MDHEN, CDR2 SYDVKM, per germline. Trimming took 7 bases from V and 0 from J, leaving 21 bases between them. This CDR3 comprises 17 residues. CDR3 nucleotides: TGTGCCAGCAACCCCCCGGGGTTGACATCCCTGAACACTGAAGCTTTCTTT. Its translation is CASNPPGLTSLNTEAFF.

This clonotype was detected a few times. The chain joins TRBV30 to TRBJ1-6; no definite D call. CDR1 is GTSNPN and CDR2 is SVGIG in the germline V gene (reference sequence). The CDR3 length is 13 residues. Trimming cost V 4 bases and J 6 bases, with 10 bases left between them. This CDR3 reads CAWKGSINSPLHF. CDR3 DNA sequence: TGTGCCTGGAAGGGATCCATTAATTCACCCCTCCACTTT.

The chain uses TRBV7-9 and TRBJ1-5; the D gene is possibly TRBD1 (5 bases). The CDR3 extends over 13 amino acids. Germline CDR1 and CDR2: SEHNR and FQNEAQ (reference sequence). Deletions cut 6 bases from V and 8 bases from J, with 14 bases between. Written as DNA, the CDR3 is TGTGCCAGCAGTCGGGACGGGGGGGAGCCCCAGCATTTT. Amino acid sequence: CASSRDGGEPQHF.

The sample holds many counts of this clonotype. The V call is TRBV30, the J call TRBJ1-1; 8 bases are a match to TRBD1. Trimming cost V 3 bases and J 5 bases; bases outside gene matches: 5. In germline, CDR1 is GTSNPN, CDR2 SVGIG (reference sequence). CDR3 length: 13 residues. CDR3 region: CAWSVTGGTEAFF. CDR3 nucleotides: TGTGCCTGGAGCGTTACAGGGGGGACTGAAGCTTTCTTT. Full variable domain (rest looked up from reference TRBV30 and TRBJ1-1): SQTIHQWPATLVQPVGSPLSLECTVEGTSNPNLYWYRQAAGRGLQLLFYSVGIGQISSEVPQNLSASRPQDRQFILSSKKLLLSDSGFYLCAWSVTGGTEAFFGQGTRLTVV.

This clonotype occurred a few times. The V call is TRBV6-2 or TRBV6-3, the J call TRBJ2-1; D not resolved. This CDR3 contains 13 residues. CDR1 MNHEY and CDR2 SVGEGT come from the germline V gene. V was trimmed by 6 bases and J by 5 bases, leaving 11 bases between them. The CDR3 here is CASRTYRDNEQFF. The CDR3 nucleotides are TGTGCCAGCAGGACCTACAGAGACAATGAGCAGTTCTTC.

This clonotype has only a few counts. V usage is TRBV29-1 and J usage is TRBJ1-1; 8 bases fit TRBD1. The junction had 9 bases not matched to a gene; V was cut back by 0 bases and J by 6 bases. CDR3 length: 15 amino acids. Germline-derived CDR1 and CDR2 are SQVTM and ANQGSEA. The CDR3 DNA reads as TGCAGCGTTGAAGATTGGTCAGGGGGCGACCCTGAAGCTTTCTTT. As protein: CSVEDWSGGDPEAFF.

This clonotype was recorded many times. The chain couples TRBV7-9 to TRBJ2-3; D possibly uses TRBD1 or TRBD2 (5 bases each). The CDR3 has 18 residues. Germline-derived CDR1 and CDR2 are SEHNR and FQNEAQ (reference sequence). V lost 1 base to trimming and J lost 6 bases, with 23 bases between them. The CDR3 sequence is CASSLGRVTGPSGDTQYF. CDR3 in DNA: TGTGCCAGCAGCTTAGGTCGAGTAACGGGGCCCAGCGGTGATACGCAGTATTTT.

The V call is TRBV9, the J call TRBJ1-3; maybe TRBD1 (5 bases). Germline assignment: CDR1 SGDLS and CDR2 YYNGEE. The CDR3 has 15 residues. The V and J ends lost 3 bases and 0 bases respectively, with 10 bases between them. The CDR3 DNA is TGTGCCAGCAGCGGTGCGGGGGGCTCTGGAAACACCATATATTTT. Translated, it gives CASSGAGGSGNTIYF.

This chain connects TRBV2 to TRBJ2-5; D assignment may be TRBD1 or TRBD2 (6 bases each). V gave up 10 bases and J gave up 4 bases, with 19 bases separating them. This CDR3 has 14 residues. From germline, CDR1 is SNHLY and CDR2 FYNNEI. CDR3 in DNA: TGTGCCACATCCCGGGGGCGGGATGTAGAGACCCAGTACTTC. Protein sequence: CATSRGRDVETQYF.

This clonotype was detected many times. The chain has TRBV6-2 or TRBV6-3 and TRBJ1-1; tentative D call: TRBD1 (5 bases). This CDR3 has 15 residues. The germline gives CDR1 MNHEY, CDR2 SVGEGT. V was shortened by 6 bases and J by 2 bases, with 16 bases between the two germline ends. CDR3 bases: TGTGCCAGCAGACCCTTACAGGCCCCTAACACTGAAGCTTTCTTT. Amino acid sequence: CASRPLQAPNTEAFF.

This clonotype was recorded at least ten times. The V call is TRBV10-3, the J call TRBJ2-3, with 9 bases fitting TRBD1. Looked up from germline, CDR1 is ENHRY and CDR2 is SYGVKD. The CDR3 totals 14 residues. The trim removed 5 bases at V and 4 bases at J, leaving 4 bases unmatched. The CDR3 sequence: CAISYRGQSDTQYF. The DNA for the CDR3 is TGTGCCATCAGTTACAGGGGGCAGTCAGATACGCAGTATTTT.

There are a few counts of this clonotype. The rearrangement joins TRBV28 to TRBJ2-6, with D possibly being TRBD1 (5 bases). Trimming pared 5 bases from V and 1 base from J, leaving 15 bases between. CDR1 and CDR2 (germline): MDHEN, SYDVKM. This CDR3 has 17 residues. CDR3 bases: TGTGCCAGCAGTATACTTATGGGGCAGTCTGGGGCCAACGTCCTGACTTTC. Protein product: CASSILMGQSGANVLTF.

The V call is TRBV10-3, the J call TRBJ2-2; D is ambiguous. V dropped 6 bases and J dropped 6 bases, with 11 bases sitting between them. The V gene's germline CDR1 is ENHRY and CDR2 SYGVKD. The CDR3 totals 13 residues. The CDR3 sequence is CAISPVRPGELFF. The CDR3 DNA sequence: TGTGCCATCAGCCCGGTTAGACCCGGGGAGCTGTTTTTT.

V and J are TRBV10-3 and TRBJ1-1; maybe TRBD1 (6 bases). Germline CDR1 and CDR2: ENHRY and SYGVKD. The CDR3 is made up of 11 amino acids. The V and J ends lost 2 bases and 8 bases respectively, with 6 bases between them. CDR3 DNA sequence: TGTGCCATCAGTGAGGACAGGGAAGCTTTCTTT. Its translation: CAISEDREAFF.